Listed below are T cell receptor beta chains from one sample, sequenced in a study of T cells in Graves' hyperthyroidism and ophthalmopathy. TCRdb itself ran the multiplex PCR reads through MiXCR, one entry per CDR3 protein. The data contain under 650,000 distinct CDR3 sequences, 15% to 20% of them singletons. Sequencing used blood. The receptors were gathered from a woman younger than 45 with Graves' hyperthyroidism. The CDR3 runs from the conserved cysteine through the conserved F or W. A D gene is named only where the DNA matches it firmly. Size tells how often a clone was seen (once, few, many) or the class of an expanded clone, and some rows leave it out.

abundance: many
v_gene: TRBV7-8
j_gene: TRBJ2-2
d_gene: TRBD2
CDR3aa: CASSPLLAENTGELFF
CDR3nt: TGTGCCAGCAGCCCCCTCCTAGCGGAGAACACCGGGGAGCTGTTTTTT

abundance: many
v_gene: TRBV2
j_gene: TRBJ2-4
d_gene: TRBD2
CDR3aa: CASSALAGVSGNIQYF
CDR3nt: TGTGCCAGCAGTGCTCTAGCGGGAGTTTCTGGAAACATTCAGTACTTC

abundance: many
v_gene: TRBV20-1
j_gene: TRBJ2-7
d_gene: TRBD2
CDR3aa: CSAISGDVYEQYF
CDR3nt: TGCAGTGCCATTAGCGGGGACGTCTACGAGCAGTACTTC

abundance: -
v_gene: TRBV9
j_gene: TRBJ1-1
d_gene: TRBD1
CDR3aa: CASSVSGGSEAFF
CDR3nt: TGTGCCAGCAGCGTCTCAGGGGGATCGGAAGCTTTCTTT

abundance: many
v_gene: TRBV5-1
j_gene: TRBJ2-7
d_gene: -
CDR3aa: CASSRGRTDAHEQYF
CDR3nt: TGCGCCAGCAGCCGGGGTAGGACAGACGCCCACGAGCAGTACTTC

abundance: -
v_gene: TRBV5-8
j_gene: TRBJ2-2
d_gene: -
CDR3aa: CASIWGGMELFF
CDR3nt: TGTGCCAGCATCTGGGGGGGCATGGAGCTGTTTTTT

abundance: many
v_gene: TRBV28
j_gene: TRBJ1-1
d_gene: -
CDR3aa: CASSEQNTEAFF
CDR3nt: TGTGCCAGCAGTGAACAGAACACTGAAGCTTTCTTT

abundance: -
v_gene: TRBV2
j_gene: TRBJ2-7
d_gene: -
CDR3aa: CASSDQDEQYF
CDR3nt: TGTGCCAGCAGTGACCAGGACGAGCAGTACTTC

abundance: many
v_gene: TRBV28
j_gene: TRBJ2-2
d_gene: TRBD2
CDR3aa: CASSVSGRANTGELFF
CDR3nt: TGTGCCAGCAGTGTTAGCGGGAGGGCGAACACCGGGGAGCTGTTTTTT

abundance: -
v_gene: TRBV5-6
j_gene: TRBJ2-5
d_gene: TRBD1
CDR3aa: CASGQGASETQYF
CDR3nt: TGTGCCAGCGGTCAGGGGGCTTCAGAGACCCAGTACTTC